This TCR beta chain was sequenced in a study of beta chain features in type 1 diabetes. Study overall: Healthy donors, compared against patients, showed similar age, gender and cell yields. Sorted cells, some 110,000,000 in number, were examined across all samples.

CD45RO/CCR7/CD25/CD127/CD95/CD27 staining was used to isolate CD4+ naive, central memory, regulatory and stem cell-like memory cells by sorting. On this clone: Its antigen remains unidentified.

The V segment lost 2 bases and the J segment 5 bases; nucleotides outside the gene matches: 10. The germline V gene encodes CDR1 GTSNPN and CDR2 SVGIG (reference sequence). This CDR3 is built from 15 residues. Overall study results and limits: The VDJ junctions of type 1 diabetes patients carried fewer insertions and more deletions.

The investigators reverse transcribed all of the isolated RNA, so they sequenced expressed TCRB transcripts. This table comes from immunoSEQ multiplex PCR, and its TCRdb copy is limited to in-frame clones, with some not included. The sample carries around 250,000 clones, about 26% recorded once. V is TRBV30 and J is TRBJ2-7; TRBD2 matches at 9 bases. The receptor comes from a young man in good health. The specimen sequenced was central memory CD4+ T cells from blood. The CDR3 sequence: CAWSRHLAGEDEQYF. The CDR3 DNA is TGTGCCTGGAGTAGGCACTTAGCGGGAGAAGACGAGCAGTACTTC.